These 18 T cell receptor beta chains came from one sample sequenced in a study of beta chain features in type 1 diabetes. Of the isolated RNA, all was reverse transcribed, and so the sequenced material was expressed TCRB transcripts. The data were produced by immunoSEQ multiplex PCR, yet TCRdb's version contains in-frame clones alone and is incomplete. This table has 500,000 to 700,000 clones, around 16% appearing once. Material for sequencing was naive CD4+ T cells from blood. These receptors all come from a man younger than 35 in good health.

The chain joins TRBV28 to TRBJ2-7; no definite D call. Between the trimmed V and J ends, which lost 3 bases and 2 bases, there was a span of 14 bases. Germline V gene data show CDR1 as MDHEN and CDR2 as SYDVKM. This CDR3 region has 15 residues. The CDR3 spells CASSLARMGPYEQYF. Written as DNA, the CDR3 is TGTGCCAGCAGTTTGGCCCGGATGGGTCCCTACGAGCAGTACTTC.

This rearrangement joins TRBV5-4 to TRBJ1-2, with TRBD1 identical over 8 bases. V gave up 3 bases and J gave up 4 bases; unmatched junction bases: 5. The CDR3 sequence is 14 residues long. Germline V CDR1 and CDR2: SGHNT, YYREEE (reference sequence). In nucleotides, the CDR3 is TGTGCCAGCAGCTCCAACAGGGGGTCCTATGGCTACACCTTC. Residues: CASSSNRGSYGYTF.

With regard to this clone: In the same sample, other DNA sequences code for this CDR3. The chain joins TRBV6-5 to TRBJ2-1; D not resolved. Trimming removed 2 bases from V and 0 bases from J, with 2 bases in between. This CDR3 comprises 13 residues. Germline assignment: CDR1 MNHEY and CDR2 SVGAGI. DNA of the CDR3: TGTGCCAGCAGTTACAGCTCCTACAATGAGCAGTTCTTC. Protein sequence: CASSYSSYNEQFF.

This clone appeared a few times. V is TRBV7-6 and J is TRBJ1-3; D is ambiguous. The V and J ends lost 5 bases and 4 bases respectively, with 6 bases between them. CDR1 and CDR2 from the germline V gene are SGHVS and FNYEAQ. The CDR3 loop spans 12 amino acids. This CDR3 reads CASSQGGNTIYF. The CDR3 DNA follows: TGTGCCAGCAGCCAAGGGGGAAACACCATATATTTT.

This sequence joins TRBV7-9 and TRBJ2-2; 10 bases align to TRBD1. V dropped 7 bases and J dropped 0; count of bases not matched to a gene: 14. Germline V lookup: CDR1 SEHNR, CDR2 FQNEAQ (reference sequence). This CDR3 region has 19 residues. The chain's CDR3 is CASIFHRTGGRANTGELFF. Written as DNA, the CDR3 is TGTGCCAGCATCTTCCATCGGACAGGGGGAAGGGCGAACACCGGGGAGCTGTTTTTT.

The gene calls are TRBV5-1 and TRBJ2-7; no definite D call. This CDR3 is 14 amino acids long. Trimming removed 4 bases at V and 1 base at J, with 12 bases between. Looked up from germline, CDR1 is SGHRS and CDR2 is YFSETQ. This CDR3 reads CASSSRAASYEQYF. The CDR3 region has the DNA TGCGCCAGCAGCAGCCGCGCGGCATCCTACGAGCAGTACTTC.

The chain carries TRBV5-6 and TRBJ2-7, with D perhaps TRBD1 or TRBD2 (5 bases each). Germline values: CDR1 SGHDT, CDR2 YYEEEE. The CDR3 is 13 residues long. The ends were cut back, 0 bases at V and 3 bases at J, with 7 bases in the middle. The CDR3 here is CASSLVGGYEQYF. The CDR3 DNA reads as TGTGCCAGCAGCTTGGTTGGGGGCTACGAGCAGTACTTC.

The chain employs TRBV7-2 and TRBJ1-5; tentative D call: TRBD1 (6 bases). This CDR3 region has 15 residues. Germline values: CDR1 SGHTA, CDR2 FQGNSA. V was trimmed by 2 bases and J by 7 bases, leaving 15 bases between them. This chain's CDR3 is CASSLTRDTFQPQHF. The CDR3 DNA sequence: TGTGCCAGCAGCTTAACCCGGGACACCTTCCAGCCCCAGCATTTT. Together with reference TRBV7-2 and TRBJ1-5, the CDR3 gives the full variable domain: GAGVSQSPSNKVTEKGKDVELRCDPISGHTALYWYRQSLGQGLEFLIYFQGNSAPDKSGLPSDRFSAERTGGSVSTLTIQRTQQEDSAVYLCASSLTRDTFQPQHFGDGTRLSIL.

The chain couples TRBV7-9 to TRBJ2-7; 9 bases align to TRBD1. J lost 4 bases, V lost 6 bases, and 7 bases had no gene match. Germline assignment: CDR1 SEHNR and CDR2 FQNEAQ (reference sequence). The CDR3 is made up of 14 amino acids. CDR3 nucleotides: TGTGCCAGCAGTTCCCGGGACAGGGTGTACGAGCAGTACTTC. It yields the protein CASSSRDRVYEQYF.

The V gene is TRBV18, the J gene TRBJ1-1, with TRBD1 as a possible D gene (5 bases). Germline V gene sequence: CDR1 KGHSH, CDR2 LQKENI. V lost 5 bases to trimming and J lost 4 bases, with 11 bases between them. This CDR3 has 13 amino acids. The CDR3 spells CASSKDRSTEAFF. In DNA, the CDR3 is TGTGCCAGCTCAAAAGACAGATCCACTGAAGCTTTCTTT.

The rearrangement links TRBV6-5 to TRBJ1-2; D unresolved. This CDR3 is built from 13 residues. The V gene lost 6 bases and the J gene lost 4 bases, with 12 bases spanning the gap. CDR1 is MNHEY and CDR2 is SVGAGI in the germline V gene. The chain's CDR3 is CASRQTGRYGYTF. DNA of the CDR3: TGTGCCAGCAGACAGACCGGACGCTATGGCTACACCTTC.

This chain connects TRBV18 to TRBJ1-5; TRBD1 aligns across 10 bases. V shed 2 bases and J 6 bases; nucleotides not matched to a gene: 10. The CDR3 length is 17 residues. Per germline, CDR1 KGHSH and CDR2 LQKENI. The CDR3 spells CASSPMTGGAIGQPQHF. The CDR3 bases are TGTGCCAGCTCACCAATGACAGGGGGCGCGATAGGTCAGCCCCAGCATTTT.

This clone was detected only a few times. The V call is TRBV18, the J call TRBJ2-2, with TRBD1 matching 8 bases. The CDR3 is made up of 15 amino acids. V lost 4 bases and J lost 6; bases outside the gene matches: 7. Germline loops: CDR1 KGHSH, CDR2 LQKENI. CDR3 sequence: CASSLGQGPAGELFF. The CDR3 bases are TGTGCCAGCTCACTTGGACAGGGTCCGGCCGGGGAGCTGTTTTTT.

This chain joins TRBV7-8 and TRBJ1-3, with D tentatively TRBD1 (6 bases). Germline loops: CDR1 SGHVS, CDR2 FQNEAQ. Trimming shortened V by 3 bases and J by 0 bases, and 12 bases separated the two germline ends. This CDR3 spans 16 amino acids. The CDR3 reads CASSLGHVDSGNTIYF. CDR3 DNA sequence: TGTGCCAGCAGCTTGGGACACGTGGACTCTGGAAACACCATATATTTT.

This clone was seen a handful of times. This sequence joins TRBV11-1 and TRBJ2-1; D not resolved. CDR1 and CDR2 (germline): SGHAT, FQDESV (reference sequence). V lost 6 bases and J 0 bases, leaving 15 bases between the germline ends. CDR3 length equals 16 residues. CDR3 nucleotides: TGTGCCAGCAGGTTTACGGGCAGGAGCTCCTACAATGAGCAGTTCTTC. Amino acids: CASRFTGRSSYNEQFF.

This chain links TRBV28 with TRBJ2-7, with TRBD1 matching 9 bases. This CDR3 has 15 residues. The V gene end was trimmed by 0 bases and the J gene end by 3 bases; junction bases not matched to a gene: 3. Germline CDR1 MDHEN, CDR2 SYDVKM. The CDR3 loop is CASSLWGQGHYEQYF. CDR3 sequence (DNA): TGTGCCAGCAGTTTATGGGGACAGGGCCACTACGAGCAGTACTTC.

The chain joins TRBV6-5 to TRBJ1-5; D ambiguous. This CDR3 is built from 13 residues. V lost 0 bases and J 7 bases, leaving 7 bases between the germline ends. Germline V gene data show CDR1 as MNHEY and CDR2 as SVGAGI. CDR3 nucleotides: TGTGCCAGCAGTTACTCTGCGGGCCAGCCCCAGCATTTT. The encoded protein is CASSYSAGQPQHF.

This clone was recorded a few times. The chain combines TRBV7-9 with TRBJ1-2; weak D call: TRBD1 (5 bases). Germline assignment: CDR1 SEHNR and CDR2 FQNEAQ (reference sequence). The germline V and J ends were trimmed by 8 bases and 7 bases, with 14 bases remaining between them. The CDR3 spans 12 residues. CDR3 sequence: CASGSGRTGYTF. CDR3 coding DNA: TGTGCCAGCGGATCAGGGAGGACTGGCTACACCTTC.